Presented here are 21 T cell receptor beta chains from one specimen sequenced in a study of T cell responses to AZD1222 COVID-19 vaccine. Assay: immunoSEQ multiplex PCR; the TCRdb copy retains only in-frame clones and omits some. The data show roughly 120,000 clones, with roughly 90% seen just once and roughly 5.3% held by the top ten. The sample consisted of peripheral blood, taken on day 0 of AZD1222 vaccination. These receptors originate from an adult in good health.

The chain combines TRBV11-2 with TRBJ2-5; 14 positions match TRBD2. V lost 5 bases to trimming and J lost 1 base; unmatched junction nucleotides: 12. Germline CDR1 SGHAT, CDR2 FQNNGV. The CDR3 runs 19 residues. CDR3: CASSPPPGLAGVGQETQYF. The DNA of the CDR3 is TGTGCCAGCAGCCCCCCCCCGGGACTAGCGGGAGTCGGCCAAGAGACCCAGTACTTC.

The chain uses TRBV5-4 and TRBJ2-6, with D tentatively TRBD1 (6 bases). With 3 bases removed from V and 0 bases from J, the gap between germline ends came to 19 bases. Per germline, CDR1 SGHNT and CDR2 YYREEE (reference sequence). This CDR3 is built from 19 residues. CDR3 nucleotide sequence: TGTGCCAGCAGCTCGGTATCGGGGACAAAGAGCTCTGGGGCCAACGTCCTGACTTTC. Its translation is CASSSVSGTKSSGANVLTF.

The CDR3: CASSPRPWSSDSGNTIYF. CDR3 nucleotides: TGTGCCAGTAGTCCTCGACCCTGGTCCTCAGACTCTGGAAACACCATATATTTT. V is TRBV19 and J is TRBJ1-3; D ambiguous. Germline loops: CDR1 LNHDA, CDR2 SQIVND (reference sequence). Trimming took off 5 bases at V and 0 bases at J, with 20 bases between the two ends. This CDR3 is 18 amino acids long.

The chain recombines TRBV7-9 with TRBJ2-1; 7 bases fit TRBD1. The CDR3 consists of 12 residues. V lost 4 bases to trimming and J lost 12 bases; unmatched junction nucleotides: 6. Per the germline V gene, CDR1 is SEHNR and CDR2 is FQNEAQ (reference sequence). The DNA for the CDR3 is TGTGCCAGCAGCTCTTCACAGGGGCGGCAGTTCTTC. This gives the protein CASSSSQGRQFF.

The chain joins TRBV2 to TRBJ2-1, with 12 positions matching TRBD2. Germline V gene data show CDR1 as SNHLY and CDR2 as FYNNEI. CDR3 length: 20 residues. J was trimmed by 2 bases and V by 8 bases; bases with no gene match: 19. The CDR3 region is CASPPRRDRTSGTTYNEQFF. CDR3 coding DNA: TGTGCCAGCCCGCCTAGGCGGGACAGGACTAGCGGGACTACCTACAATGAGCAGTTCTTC.

The chain is built from TRBV28 and TRBJ2-7; a possible D gene is TRBD1 (5 bases). V shed 5 bases and J shed 4 bases, with 9 bases lying between them. The CDR3 runs 12 residues. Germline V gene data show CDR1 as MDHEN and CDR2 as SYDVKM. The CDR3 protein is CASSDQGYEQYF. The CDR3 nucleotides are TGTGCCAGCAGTGATCAGGGTTACGAGCAGTACTTC.

This chain connects TRBV14 to TRBJ1-5; D not resolved. CDR3 size: 19 residues. Germline V gene lookup returns CDR1 SGHDN and CDR2 FVKESK. Trimming took off 0 bases at V and 6 bases at J, with 24 bases between the two ends. CDR3 sequence (DNA): TGTGCCAGCAGCCAAGACAACGAAAACAGCTCTGGATCCGGTCAGCCCCAGCATTTT. It yields the protein CASSQDNENSSGSGQPQHF.

The V gene is TRBV6-5, the J gene TRBJ1-1; D gene uncertain. CDR3 length: 11 amino acids. Per the germline V gene, CDR1 is MNHEY and CDR2 is SVGAGI. Trimming removed 6 bases from V and 0 bases from J, with 2 bases in between. In DNA form, the CDR3 reads TGTGCCAGCAGAATGAACACTGAAGCTTTCTTT. Its translation is CASRMNTEAFF.

This clone was detected only once. The CDR3 reads CASSGNREGEQYF. CDR3 coding DNA: TGCGCCAGCAGTGGTAACAGGGAAGGGGAGCAGTACTTC. The chain is built from TRBV10-1 and TRBJ2-7, with D perhaps TRBD1 (6 bases). The V gene lost 4 bases and the J gene lost 7 bases, with 14 bases spanning the gap. This CDR3 is built from 13 residues. Germline V lookup: CDR1 WNHNN, CDR2 SYGVQD (reference sequence).

This sequence joins TRBV4-1 and TRBJ2-7, with 9 nucleotides matching TRBD2. After removal of 3 bases from V and 4 bases from J, the junction contained 4 bases not matched to a gene. The CDR3 runs to 14 residues. The germline V gene has CDR1 MGHRA and CDR2 YSYEKL. The CDR3 DNA is TGCGCCAGCAGCCACGGACTAGCGAATTACGAGCAGTACTTC. Amino acids: CASSHGLANYEQYF.

V gene TRBV20-1 combines with J gene TRBJ1-6; D call uncertain. With 3 bases removed from V and 1 base from J, the gap between germline ends came to 7 bases. The CDR3 runs 14 residues. CDR1 DFQATT and CDR2 SNEGSKA come from the germline V gene (reference sequence). The CDR3 nucleotides read TGCAGTGCTAGTTCAGCTTCCTATAATTCACCCCTCCACTTT. Encoded protein: CSASSASYNSPLHF.

This rearrangement joins TRBV6-6 to TRBJ1-4; no clear D gene. The CDR3 spans 13 residues. The V end was cut by 5 bases, the J end by 5 bases, with 9 bases between. The germline gives CDR1 MNHNY, CDR2 SVGAGI (reference sequence). The DNA for the CDR3 is TGTGCCAGCAGTCTGGACTCCAATGAAAAACTGTTTTTT. Amino acids: CASSLDSNEKLFF.

This chain uses TRBV6-4 with TRBJ2-2; weak D call: TRBD1 (5 bases). Looked up from germline, CDR1 is MRHNA and CDR2 is SNTAGT. Trimming took off 3 bases at V and 3 bases at J, with 8 bases between the two ends. The CDR3 is made up of 14 amino acids. The CDR3 protein is CASSEGPDTGELFF. The CDR3 coding sequence is TGTGCCAGCAGTGAGGGGCCCGACACCGGGGAGCTGTTTTTT.

CDR3 DNA: TGTGCCAGCAGTACAGGTGGTAGAGCCCAGTACTTC. Translating gives CASSTGGRAQYF. The chain is built from TRBV28 and TRBJ2-5; the D gene is possibly TRBD1 (5 bases). CDR1 and CDR2 (germline): MDHEN, SYDVKM. The ends were cut back, 5 bases at V and 9 bases at J, with 13 bases in the middle. The CDR3 has 12 amino acids.

The V gene is TRBV7-2, the J gene TRBJ2-1; D gene ambiguous. The germline gives CDR1 SGHTA, CDR2 FQGNSA. The CDR3 runs 14 residues. V was pared by 1 base and J by 9 bases, with 13 bases between. In DNA, the CDR3 is TGTGCCAGCAGCTTAGAGGGTCTAGTTTTTGAGCAGTTCTTC. Its translation is CASSLEGLVFEQFF.

V and J are TRBV27 and TRBJ2-1; D assignment may be TRBD1 or TRBD2 (5 bases each). V lost 8 bases and J lost 6, with 8 bases in between. From germline, CDR1 is MNHEY and CDR2 SMNVEV (reference sequence). The CDR3 totals 11 residues. CDR3 DNA sequence: TGTGCCAGCGAGAGGGGCAATGAGCAGTTCTTC. It yields the protein CASERGNEQFF.

V is TRBV19 and J is TRBJ1-5; 7 positions match TRBD1. Germline V gene sequence: CDR1 LNHDA, CDR2 SQIVND (reference sequence). The CDR3 sequence is 15 residues long. J gave up 4 bases and V 6 bases, and 9 bases lay outside the gene matches. The CDR3 region is CASRWTGTANQPQHF. CDR3 nucleotides: TGTGCCAGTAGGTGGACCGGGACAGCAAATCAGCCCCAGCATTTT.

This clone was observed once. This rearrangement joins TRBV4-1 to TRBJ2-2, with 11 bases identical to TRBD2. Germline V gene data show CDR1 as MGHRA and CDR2 as YSYEKL. The CDR3 extends over 18 amino acids. V was pared by 4 bases and J by 5 bases, with 12 bases of the junction left unmatched. CDR3 nucleotide sequence: TGCGCCAGCAGCCCCCGTATAGCGGGAGGGGGAAAGACCGGGGAGCTGTTTTTT. Residues: CASSPRIAGGGKTGELFF.

The rearrangement links TRBV27 to TRBJ2-7; D possibly corresponds to TRBD2 (5 bases). This CDR3 region has 13 residues. The germline CDR1 and CDR2 sequences are MNHEY and SMNVEV (reference sequence). V lost 4 bases, J lost 4 bases, and 11 bases lay in between. CDR3 in amino acids: CASSSKRGYEQYF. The DNA of the CDR3 is TGTGCCAGCAGTTCTAAACGGGGATACGAGCAGTACTTC.

The chain carries TRBV2 and TRBJ1-2, with D unresolved. The CDR3 runs to 15 residues. The V end lost 1 base, the J end lost 3 bases, and 12 bases lay between the germline ends. Germline V gene data show CDR1 as SNHLY and CDR2 as FYNNEI. DNA for the CDR3: TGTGCCAGCAGTGAAGAAGTGGTCAGCTACTATGGCTACACCTTC. Translated, it gives CASSEEVVSYYGYTF.

This clone has just one count. The chain recombines TRBV9 with TRBJ2-5, with D maybe TRBD2 (5 bases). Trimming stripped 7 bases from V and 1 base from J, with 17 bases between. The length of the CDR3 is 15 residues. The germline gives CDR1 SGDLS, CDR2 YYNGEE. The CDR3 bases are TGTGCCAGCCTCGCCACCGGGGAGTTCCAAGAGACCCAGTACTTC. It translates to CASLATGEFQETQYF.